This TCR beta chain was profiled in a study of CD8 T cells in ankylosing spondylitis. Points from the study as a whole: Characteristic of ankylosing spondylitis blood, it appeared, was a TCR beta motif comprising several highly homologous variants. Reports of some motif variants in reactive arthritis synovial fluid and blood predate this one. The clones that were linked to disease were reported to be significantly enriched in matched synovial fluid samples from ankylosing spondylitis patients. Disease-linked clones displayed a CD8+ phenotype and appeared relatively rarely in peripheral blood.

This clonotype has a count of ten or more. The antigen remains undetermined. The germline CDR1 and CDR2 sequences are SGHTA and FQGNSA. V lost 5 bases, J lost 10 bases, and 6 bases stayed unmatched. The length of the CDR3 is 13 residues. TCRdb used MiXCR to reprocess the 5' RACE reads, holding one entry per CDR3 protein. The sample yields 200,000 to 250,000 distinct CDR3 sequences, about 10% seen once. This sequence was found in a male donor with ankylosing spondylitis or in good health (not recorded which). The chain carries TRBV7-2 and TRBJ2-1, with 9 bases fitting TRBD2. The sample taken for sequencing was blood, either unsorted or a sorted T cell fraction (not recorded which). The CDR3 sequence: CASSRGGAVEQFF. DNA of the CDR3: TGTGCCAGCAGCCGCGGGGGGGCCGTAGAGCAGTTCTTC.